Sequencing of this T cell receptor beta chain was carried out in a study of shared clonotypes between healthy human individuals. Study information: Used for every donor were three CD4 naive, three CD4 memory, two CD8 naive and one CD8 memory plate.

General observations from the study: The represented genetic and exposure-history diversity was limited by the small number of donors. Only blood underwent sampling, and tissue repertoires likely differ.

Turning to this clone: Its antigen is undetermined.

TCRdb's table, derived via immunoSEQ multiplex PCR, lists solely in-frame clones and lacks some. Of roughly 1,500,000 clones listed, about 98.5% were seen once; the top ten hold 0.36%. Division of CD4+ cells produced a CD45RA+ naive subset and a CD45RA-negative memory subset. Sequenced: naive CD4+ T cells sorted from blood. Specified subset: CD45RA+ positively selected. The receptor's source is a man aged 30 to 39 in good health.

The CDR3 sequence: CASSYGGVRNYGYTF. CDR3 coding DNA: TGTGCCAGCAGTTACGGAGGGGTCCGTAACTATGGCTACACCTTC. This chain uses TRBV6-5 with TRBJ1-2; possible D gene TRBD1, 5 bases. Germline V CDR1 and CDR2: MNHEY, SVGAGI. V shed 2 bases and J shed 1 base, with 11 bases lying between them. The CDR3 runs 15 residues.